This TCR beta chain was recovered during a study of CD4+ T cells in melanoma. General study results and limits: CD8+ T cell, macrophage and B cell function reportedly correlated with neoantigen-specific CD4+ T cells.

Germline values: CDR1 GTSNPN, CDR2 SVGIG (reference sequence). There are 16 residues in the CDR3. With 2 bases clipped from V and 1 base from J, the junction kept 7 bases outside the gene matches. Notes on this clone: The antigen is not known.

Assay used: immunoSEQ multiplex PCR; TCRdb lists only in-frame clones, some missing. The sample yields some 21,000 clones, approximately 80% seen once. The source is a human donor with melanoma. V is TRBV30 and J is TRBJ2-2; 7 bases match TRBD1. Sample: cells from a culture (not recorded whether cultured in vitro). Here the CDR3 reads CAWSSPGTENTGELFF. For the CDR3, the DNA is TGTGCCTGGAGTTCCCCCGGGACAGAGAACACCGGGGAGCTGTTTTTT.